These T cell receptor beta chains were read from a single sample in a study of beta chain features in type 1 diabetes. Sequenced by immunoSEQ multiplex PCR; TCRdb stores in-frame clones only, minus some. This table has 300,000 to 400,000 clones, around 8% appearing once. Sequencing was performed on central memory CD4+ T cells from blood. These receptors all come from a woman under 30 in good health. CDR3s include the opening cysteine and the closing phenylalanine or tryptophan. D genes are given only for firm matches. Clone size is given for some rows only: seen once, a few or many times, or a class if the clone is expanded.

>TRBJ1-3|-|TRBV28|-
TGTGCCAGCAGGGGGTTCGCTGGAAACACCATATATTTT
CASRGFAGNTIYF
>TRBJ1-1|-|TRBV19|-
TGTGCCAGTAGTGCCCGGAACACTGAAGCTTTCTTT
CASSARNTEAFF
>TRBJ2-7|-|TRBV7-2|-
TGTGCCAGCAGCTCGGGACAATATGTCCACGAGCAGTACTTC
CASSSGQYVHEQYF
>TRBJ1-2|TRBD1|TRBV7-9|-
TGTGCCAGCAGCAACCTACAGGGGAACTATGGCTACACCTTC
CASSNLQGNYGYTF
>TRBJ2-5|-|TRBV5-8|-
TGTGCCAGCAGCTCTTGGGCAAACCAAGAGACCCAGTACTTC
CASSSWANQETQYF
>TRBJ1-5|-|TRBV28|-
TGTGCCAGCACCCAATATAGCAATCAGCCCCAGCATTTT
CASTQYSNQPQHF
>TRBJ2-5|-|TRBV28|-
TGTGCCAGCTCTGGGGCTAGCCGAGAGACCCAGTACTTC
CASSGASRETQYF
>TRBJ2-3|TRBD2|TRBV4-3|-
TGCGCCAGCAGCCAAGATGCAGGCGGGAGTGGCGCAGATACGCAGTATTTT
CASSQDAGGSGADTQYF
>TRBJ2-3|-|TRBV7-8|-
TGTGCCAGCAGCTTACCGGAACTAGATACGCAGTATTTT
CASSLPELDTQYF
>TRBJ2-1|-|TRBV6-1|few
TGTGCCAGCAGTGAAGCGCTAGGAAGGGCTGGTAGGAATGAGCAGTTCTTC
CASSEALGRAGRNEQFF
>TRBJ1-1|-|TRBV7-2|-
TGTGCCAGCAGCCACGGATGGGGCACTGAAGCTTTCTTT
CASSHGWGTEAFF
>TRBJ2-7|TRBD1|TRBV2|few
TGTGCCAGCAGCGAGGGACAGCTTAACTACGAGCAGTACTTC
CASSEGQLNYEQYF
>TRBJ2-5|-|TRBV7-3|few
TGTGCCAGCAGCCCCCCTGGCGTAGAGACCCAGTACTTC
CASSPPGVETQYF
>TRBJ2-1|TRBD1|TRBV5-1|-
TGCGCCAGCAGCTTGGCCCCAGGGGGACGGTACAATGAGCAGTTCTTC
CASSLAPGGRYNEQFF
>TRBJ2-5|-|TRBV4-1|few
TGCGCCAGCAGTCCCGGGACTTCCCAAGAGACCCAGTACTTC
CASSPGTSQETQYF
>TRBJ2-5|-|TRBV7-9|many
TGTGCCAGCAGCTTAGGGGTTCGCGAGACCCAGTACTTC
CASSLGVRETQYF
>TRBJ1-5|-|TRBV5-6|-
TGTGCCAGCAGCTTGGACAGCAGCAATCAGCCCCAGCATTTT
CASSLDSSNQPQHF
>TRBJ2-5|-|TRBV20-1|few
TGCAGTGCCGTATCCCAAGAGACCCAGTACTTC
CSAVSQETQYF
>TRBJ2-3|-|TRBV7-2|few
TGTGCCAGCAGCATCAGGAAGGCAGATACGCAGTATTTT
CASSIRKADTQYF
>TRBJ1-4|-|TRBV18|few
TGTGCCAGCTCACCCCAAGATGAAAAACTGTTTTTT
CASSPQDEKLFF
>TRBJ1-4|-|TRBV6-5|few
TGTGCCAGCAGTTACAGTCCACAGACCCATGAAAAACTGTTTTTT
CASSYSPQTHEKLFF
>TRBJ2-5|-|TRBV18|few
TGTGCCAGCTCACCACGAGGGGAGACCCAGTACTTC
CASSPRGETQYF
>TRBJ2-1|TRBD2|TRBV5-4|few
TGTGCCAGCAGCTTGTCGAGCGGGACCTACAATGAGCAGTTCTTC
CASSLSSGTYNEQFF
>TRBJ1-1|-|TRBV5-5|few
TGTGCCAGCAGCTTTGGGGACCTAAGGACTGAAGCTTTCTTT
CASSFGDLRTEAFF
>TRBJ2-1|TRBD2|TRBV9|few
TGTGCCAGCAGCGTAGTACCGGGAGGGCCAGGTGAGCAGTTCTTC
CASSVVPGGPGEQFF
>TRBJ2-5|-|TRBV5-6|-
TGTGCCAGCCAATCAGGGGCGCGGACCCAGTACTTC
CASQSGARTQYF
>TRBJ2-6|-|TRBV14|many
TGTGCCAGCAGCCACCACGACAGGAGGGCCAACGTCCTGACTTTC
CASSHHDRRANVLTF
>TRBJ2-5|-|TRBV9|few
TGTGCCAGCAGCGTGTCGTTTCAAGAGACCCAGTACTTC
CASSVSFQETQYF
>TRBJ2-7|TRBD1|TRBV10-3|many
TGTGCCGTGACCACAGGGGCCCCTCCGTTCTTGGGCGAGCAGTACTTC
CAVTTGAPPFLGEQYF
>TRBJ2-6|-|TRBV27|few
TGTGCCTCCAAAAGGGGCTCTGGGGCCAACGTCCTGACTTTC
CASKRGSGANVLTF
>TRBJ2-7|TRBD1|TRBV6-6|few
TGTGCCAGCAGTTACTCGGGCATCGACAGGGGATACGAGCAGTACTTC
CASSYSGIDRGYEQYF
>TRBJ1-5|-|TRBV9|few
TGTGCCAGCAGCGACGGGGGCAATCAGCCCCAGCATTTT
CASSDGGNQPQHF
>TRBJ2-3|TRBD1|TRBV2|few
TGTGCCAGCAGTATAAGGACAGGGGGCACAGATACGCAGTATTTT
CASSIRTGGTDTQYF
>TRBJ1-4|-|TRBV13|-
TGTGCCAGCAGCTTAGGGACTGAAAATGAAAAACTGTTTTTT
CASSLGTENEKLFF
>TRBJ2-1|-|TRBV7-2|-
TGTGCCAGCAGCTTAAGTCATGAGCAGTTCTTC
CASSLSHEQFF
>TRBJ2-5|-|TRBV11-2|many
TGTGCCAGCAGCGTACTTGACCAAGAGACCCAGTACTTC
CASSVLDQETQYF